These 29 T cell receptor beta chains came from one sample sequenced in a study of molecular identifiers for immune sequencing clone quantification. TCRdb itself ran the PCR reads through MiXCR, one entry per CDR3 protein. There are under 800,000 distinct CDR3 sequences in the sample; about 25% occur only once, and 0.78% lies in the top ten. Sample: naive CD8+ T cells from blood, with Jurkat cell RNA spiked in. Subset here: FACS-sorted CD8+CD4-CCR7+CD45RA+ naive T cells. The source of these receptors is a human donor in good health. Some libraries in this study had Jurkat cell RNA spiked in.

This clonotype was seen a single time. One end of the junction does not line up with germline, which may come from a read error. The J gene is TRBJ1-4, the V gene TRBV4-3; TRBD1 is a possible D gene (5 bases). Germline V lookup: CDR1 LGHNA, CDR2 YSLEER. The CDR3 covers 16 residues. The CDR3 DNA reads TGCGCCCGCAGCCAAGATTTTGGAGGGACTAATGAAAAACTATTCTTT. This gives the protein CARSQDFGGTNEKLFF.

A few counts support this clonotype. This chain joins TRBV20-1 and TRBJ2-3; a weak D match, TRBD1 (5 bases). Germline loops: CDR1 DFQATT, CDR2 SNEGSKA (reference sequence). This CDR3 is 11 amino acids long. V gave up 6 bases and J gave up 5 bases, with 9 bases separating them. The CDR3 bases are TGCAGTGCGCTACAGGAAGATACGCAGTATTTT. Its translation: CSALQEDTQYF.

This clonotype was observed many times. J is TRBJ2-6 and V is TRBV13; D may be TRBD1 or TRBD2 (5 bases each). Germline V gene data show CDR1 as PRHDT and CDR2 as FYEKMQ (reference sequence). CDR3 size: 19 residues. Between the trimmed V and J ends, which lost 5 bases and 1 base, there was a span of 21 bases. The CDR3 spells CASSRRGPGSLSGANVLTF. CDR3 nucleotides: TGTGCCAGCAGCCGTCGGGGCCCAGGGTCCTTATCTGGGGCCAACGTCCTGACTTTC.

This clonotype was counted many times. The chain uses TRBV7-2 and TRBJ2-7, with D unclear. Germline CDR1 reads SGHTA; CDR2 reads FQGNSA. CDR3 length: 11 amino acids. The V end lost 3 bases, the J end lost 2 bases, and 2 bases lay between the germline ends. This CDR3 is CASSFTYEQYF. CDR3 in DNA: TGTGCCAGCAGCTTTACCTACGAGCAGTACTTC.

V gene TRBV4-1 combines with J gene TRBJ2-2; D is unclear. Looked up from germline, CDR1 is MGHRA and CDR2 is YSYEKL. CDR3 length: 12 residues. V lost 0 bases and J lost 13, with 9 bases in between. The CDR3 DNA reads as TGCGCCAGCAGCCAAGATAGCTTCCGGCTGTTTTTT. Translated, it gives CASSQDSFRLFF.

This clonotype appeared a few times. The V call is TRBV27, the J call TRBJ1-1; D perhaps matches TRBD1 (5 bases). Trimming stripped 4 bases from V and 4 bases from J, with 16 bases between. Germline lookup yields CDR1 MNHEY and CDR2 SMNVEV (reference sequence). This CDR3 spans 15 amino acids. The chain's CDR3 is CASSWGVSMGTEAFF. The CDR3 nucleotides are TGTGCCAGCAGTTGGGGGGTCTCCATGGGCACTGAAGCTTTCTTT.

About this clonotype itself: A read error may account for a junction end that differs from germline. This chain joins TRBV24-1 and TRBJ2-1, with 10 bases lining up with TRBD2. This CDR3 is built from 16 residues. Germline CDR1 is KGHDR and CDR2 is SFDVKD. The CDR3 loop is CATSDPVAGGYNKQFF. In DNA form, the CDR3 reads TGTGCCACCAGTGACCCAGTAGCGGGGGGCTACAATAAGCAGTTCTTC.

Details on this clonotype: Being one base from a much bigger clone, this may be a read error. The V call is TRBV4-1, the J call TRBJ2-7, with 8 bases aligning to TRBD1. The CDR3 spans 14 residues. The ends lost 3 bases at V and 1 base at J; junction bases unmatched: 2. Germline CDR1 is MGHRA and CDR2 is YSYEKL. The CDR3: CASSHDRGSYEQYF. The CDR3 nucleotides are TGCGCCAGCAGCCACGACAGGGGATCCTACGAGCAGTACTTC.

This clonotype was detected ten times or more. This chain joins TRBV7-9 and TRBJ2-7; D is unclear. V was pared by 5 bases and J by 0 bases, with 17 bases between. The CDR3 loop spans 16 amino acids. CDR1 and CDR2 (germline): SEHNR, FQNEAQ (reference sequence). CDR3: CASSLTGGPSSYEQYF. The DNA for the CDR3 is TGTGCCAGCAGCCTAACCGGTGGTCCTAGCTCCTACGAGCAGTACTTC.

Concerning this clonotype itself: One base away lies a much larger clone, so this may be a sequencing read error. The V call is TRBV14, the J call TRBJ2-5; maybe TRBD2 (6 bases). V was cut by 0 bases and J by 9 bases, with 14 bases left in between. CDR1 and CDR2 (germline): SGHDN, FVKESK. The length of the CDR3 is 14 residues. The CDR3 nucleotides read TGTGCCAGCAGCCAAGACGGGATGGAGGGGTCCCAGTACTTC. The encoded protein is CASSQDGMEGSQYF.

This clonotype has a handful of counts. DNA of the CDR3: TGTGCCAGCAGTGCGGGACTAGGGGTGGATGAGCAGTTCTTC. Translated, it gives CASSAGLGVDEQFF. V and J are TRBV12-3 or TRBV12-4 and TRBJ2-1; 8 bases map to TRBD2. V gave up 5 bases and J gave up 8 bases; unmatched junction bases: 8. The CDR3 has 14 amino acids.

The genes are TRBV19 and TRBJ2-7; D possibly uses TRBD1 or TRBD2 (5 bases each). Germline CDR1 LNHDA, CDR2 SQIVND (reference sequence). The CDR3 sequence is 15 residues long. The V and J ends lost 6 bases and 0 bases respectively, with 15 bases between them. The CDR3 bases are TGTGCCAGTAGGAAACGGGACCTGCCCTCCTACGAGCAGTACTTC. This gives the protein CASRKRDLPSYEQYF.

At least ten counts were recorded for this clonotype. The CDR3 region is CASSFRGPLRNEQFF. CDR3 coding DNA: TGTGCCAGCAGCTTCCGGGGCCCCCTGAGGAATGAGCAGTTCTTC. The V gene is TRBV28, the J gene TRBJ2-1, with D perhaps matching TRBD1 or TRBD2 (5 bases each). Looked up from germline, CDR1 is MDHEN and CDR2 is SYDVKM. The CDR3 has 15 amino acids. Trimming took 6 bases from V and 7 from J, leaving 19 bases between them.

This clonotype was picked up one time. The V call is TRBV6-2 or TRBV6-3, the J call TRBJ2-1; the D call may be TRBD1 or TRBD2 (5 bases each). The CDR3 contains 13 residues. Germline V gene data show CDR1 as MNHEY and CDR2 as SVGEGT. The germline V and J ends were trimmed by 7 bases and 9 bases, with 16 bases remaining between them. The CDR3 DNA reads as TGTGCCAGCACTCCACAGGTCGGGGTTGAGCAGTTCTTC. It encodes CASTPQVGVEQFF.

Details on this clonotype: It may be a read error: a sequence one base away is much more abundant. The chain couples TRBV6-6 to TRBJ1-4; D remains unclear. The CDR3 totals 16 residues. The germline V gene encodes CDR1 MNHNY and CDR2 SVGAGI (reference sequence). The CDR3 region is CASSYNWEVGNEKLVF. DNA for the CDR3: TGTGCCAGCAGTTACAATTGGGAGGTTGGTAATGAAAAACTGGTTTTT.

Regarding this clonotype: This may stem from a read error, because a much larger clone lies one nucleotide away. This chain connects TRBV27 to TRBJ1-1; D remains unclear. The CDR3 sequence is 13 residues long. The V gene's germline CDR1 is MNHEY and CDR2 SMNVEV (reference sequence). The CDR3 here is CVSSVQWNTEAFF. The DNA for the CDR3 is TGTGTCAGCAGTGTCCAGTGGAACACTGAAGCTTTCTTT.

As to this clonotype: A much more abundant neighbour one base away suggests this may be a read error. Because the CDR3 is missing its conserved closing phenylalanine or tryptophan, this is likely a read error. The chain links TRBV7-6 to TRBJ1-1; the D is unclear. Germline CDR1 SGHVS, CDR2 FNYEAQ. The CDR3 is made up of 10 amino acids. Between the trimmed V and J ends, which lost 5 bases and 11 bases, there was a span of 9 bases. The CDR3 is CASSIRMAFL. CDR3 nucleotide sequence: TGTGCCAGCAGCATAAGGATGGCTTTCCTT.

Details on this clonotype: A much larger clone differs from this one at a single base, so this may be a read error. The chain is built from TRBV29-1 and TRBJ2-1, with 8 nucleotides matching TRBD2. The CDR3 runs 15 residues. Germline V gene data show CDR1 as SQVTM and CDR2 as ANQGSEA. V lost 5 bases and J lost 5; bases outside the gene matches: 11. The CDR3 region is CSVKPLERGNNEQFF. CDR3 in DNA: TGCAGCGTTAAACCCCTGGAGCGGGGGAACAATGAGCAGTTCTTC.

Only a few counts were recorded for this clonotype. The rearrangement joins TRBV7-2 to TRBJ1-6; no clear D. CDR1 SGHTA and CDR2 FQGNSA come from the germline V gene. CDR3 size: 17 residues. V gave up 2 bases and J gave up 3 bases, with 14 bases separating them. The CDR3 nucleotides are TGTGCCAGCAGCTTACCTCGGGCACCCATCTATAATTCACCCCTCCACTTT. Its translation: CASSLPRAPIYNSPLHF.

This clonotype has a count of ten or more. The chain has TRBV19 and TRBJ2-7, with D possibly TRBD2 on 6 matching bases. V lost 5 bases and J lost 0, with 11 bases in between. The CDR3 loop spans 14 amino acids. Germline V gene sequence: CDR1 LNHDA, CDR2 SQIVND (reference sequence). This chain's CDR3 is CASSPVGSSYEQYF. The CDR3 nucleotides are TGTGCCAGTAGTCCCGTCGGGAGCTCCTACGAGCAGTACTTC.

This clonotype has more than one count but fewer than ten. The J gene is TRBJ1-1, the V gene TRBV6-5; no definite D call. Per the germline V gene, CDR1 is MNHEY and CDR2 is SVGAGI. V was clipped by 6 bases and J by 8 bases, with 16 bases between them. This CDR3 has 13 amino acids. The CDR3 sequence is CASSLGYGIEAFF. The CDR3, as DNA: TGTGCCAGCAGCCTAGGGTACGGGATAGAAGCTTTCTTT.

In its sample, this clonotype was seen a few times. The CDR3 protein is CASSQTDGGRGTYNEQFF. The CDR3 DNA sequence: TGCGCCAGCAGCCAGACTGATGGTGGCAGGGGTACCTACAATGAGCAGTTCTTC. The chain is built from TRBV4-1 and TRBJ2-1; D might be TRBD1 (6 bases). Germline values: CDR1 MGHRA, CDR2 YSYEKL. The V and J ends lost 3 bases and 2 bases respectively, with 20 bases between them. The CDR3 contains 18 residues.

The chain carries TRBV12-3 or TRBV12-4 and TRBJ2-1, with TRBD2 matching 13 bases. This CDR3 comprises 19 residues. Trimming took 4 bases from V and 0 from J; bases not matched to a gene: 9. CDR3: CASSSAGGTSGVSYNEQFF. DNA of the CDR3: TGTGCCAGCAGTTCCGCGGGGGGGACTAGCGGGGTCTCCTACAATGAGCAGTTCTTC.

This clonotype was observed many times. The chain has TRBV12-3 or TRBV12-4 and TRBJ1-5; 7 bases agree with TRBD1. The CDR3 totals 16 residues. J gave up 4 bases and V 4 bases, and 10 bases lay outside the gene matches. The CDR3 DNA follows: TGTGCCAGCAGTTCCTCCTCGACAGGGTTGAATCAGCCCCAGCATTTT. Protein product: CASSSSSTGLNQPQHF.

In this sample, this clonotype turned up a few times. V and J are TRBV24-1 and TRBJ2-7; 11 nucleotides line up with TRBD2. Germline V gene lookup returns CDR1 KGHDR and CDR2 SFDVKD. The CDR3 is 16 residues long. V lost 2 bases, J lost 2 bases, and 4 bases stayed unmatched. The CDR3 spells CATSDSTSGATYEQYF. The CDR3, as DNA: TGTGCCACCAGTGATTCGACTAGCGGGGCTACCTACGAGCAGTACTTC.

This clonotype was counted between two and nine times. The rearrangement links TRBV12-3 or TRBV12-4 to TRBJ1-5, with D tentatively TRBD1 (5 bases). The CDR3 runs to 15 residues. V was pared by 1 base and J by 9 bases, with 16 bases between. The CDR3 region has the DNA TGTGCCAGCAGTTTAGACCCCCAGGGTTCGGGGCCCCAGCATTTT. It codes for CASSLDPQGSGPQHF.

Of note for this clonotype: Just one base apart from a much larger clone, this may be a read error. This rearrangement joins TRBV13 to TRBJ1-5; D not certain. The CDR3 loop spans 14 amino acids. Germline V gene sequence: CDR1 PRHDT, CDR2 FYEKMQ (reference sequence). V lost 3 bases and J 6 bases, leaving 12 bases between the germline ends. CDR3: CASSFADGSQPQHF. The CDR3 coding sequence is TGTGCCAGCAGCTTCGCCGACGGCAGTCAGCCCCAGCATTTT.

This chain uses TRBV3-1 with TRBJ2-5, with TRBD2 matching 8 bases. The V and J ends lost 4 bases and 5 bases, in that order; junction bases with no gene match: 12. The CDR3 has 16 amino acids. Germline assignment: CDR1 LGHDT and CDR2 YNNKEL (reference sequence). Here the CDR3 DNA reads TGTGCCAGCAGCCCCGGTTTTCGGGGGGGAACGGAGACCCAGTACTTC. Its translation is CASSPGFRGGTETQYF.

This clonotype has a count of ten or more. Here the CDR3 reads CSVETRNSGANVLTF. The CDR3 DNA sequence: TGCAGCGTTGAGACACGAAACTCTGGGGCCAACGTCCTGACTTTC. V usage is TRBV29-1 and J usage is TRBJ2-6; D is uncertain. The germline CDR1 and CDR2 sequences are SQVTM and ANQGSEA. The CDR3 is made up of 15 amino acids. V was cut by 3 bases and J by 0 bases, with 9 bases left in between.